This entry concerns a single TCR beta chain. Its antigen is unidentified. The data were obtained in a study of vaccination and CD4 T cells after COVID-19. Study-wide background: Sampling post-COVID took place a median 101 days after diagnosis (range 35 to 161).

V was shortened by 0 bases and J by 3 bases, with 9 bases between the two germline ends. Per the germline V gene, CDR1 is LNHNV and CDR2 is YYDKDF (reference sequence). The CDR3 contains 15 residues. Cultured CD4+ T cell DNA was sequenced using the Oncomine TCR Beta short-read assay. A single record per CDR3 protein comes from TCRdb applying MiXCR to the PCR reads. The sample consists of some 3,300 distinct CDR3 sequences, roughly 18% of them appearing once. Treatment described: approximately 9-day PBMC culture with coronavirus spike peptide pools or control peptides (ViraFEST assay). The chain couples TRBV15 to TRBJ1-3; no reliable D call. Specimen: CD4+ T cells from blood, cultured in vitro. This TCR came from a human donor who had recovered from COVID-19. The CDR3 DNA is TGTGCCACCAGCAGAGAGCGCCAGCTTGGAAACACCATATATTTT. Amino acid sequence: CATSRERQLGNTIYF. Complete variable domain (other parts from reference TRBV15 and TRBJ1-3): DAMVIQNPRYQVTQFGKPVTLSCSQTLNHNVMYWYQQKSSQAPKLLFHYYDKDFNNEADTPDNFQSRRPNTSFCFLDIRSPGLGDTAMYLCATSRERQLGNTIYFGEGSWLTVV.